This is a list of T cell receptor beta chains from one sample in a study of cytomegalovirus exposure and HLA in healthy donors. Assay used: immunoSEQ multiplex PCR; TCRdb lists only in-frame clones, some missing. The sample lists 150,000 or so clones; 70% to 90% were seen once. Sequenced sample: PBMCs. Receptors originate from a man aged 18 to 35 in good health and CMV-seropositive. CDR3s include the opening cysteine and the closing phenylalanine or tryptophan. D genes are given only for firm matches.

TRBJ1-6,NA,TRBV9,CASRRPSYNSPLHF
TRBJ1-4,NA,TRBV5-8,CASSPFGQRKPLSIKLFF
TRBJ1-4,TRBD1,TRBV12-5,CASGWDSPNEKLFF
TRBJ1-1,TRBD1,TRBV27,CATNGQGAGTEAFF
TRBJ1-1,NA,TRBV5-1,CASSFIRGMNTEAFF
TRBJ2-7,TRBD1,TRBV2,CAGKTGGSYEQYF
TRBJ1-6,TRBD1,TRBV5-1,CASSSGTGANSPLHF
TRBJ2-3,TRBD2,TRBV7-4,CFRTSGTDTQYF
TRBJ2-5,TRBD1,TRBV7-3,CASSPGQGVKETQYF
TRBJ2-1,TRBD2,TRBV5-1,CASGFLAGGSYNEQFF
TRBJ2-2,TRBD2,TRBV27,CASSLSSLLAGGMGTGELFF
TRBJ2-3,TRBD2,TRBV7-3,CASSLWPSGVPDTQYF
TRBJ2-5,NA,TRBV19,CASSITDSGDQYF
TRBJ1-2,NA,TRBV10-3,CAISEPTGGGSASYTF
TRBJ2-3,NA,TRBV7-6,CASSLRGGPDTQYF
TRBJ1-1,NA,TRBV7-7,CASSQEMNTEAFF
TRBJ2-5,NA,TRBV9,CASSLAIQETQYF
TRBJ2-7,NA,TRBV27,CASSPTGFHEQYF
TRBJ1-1,TRBD1,TRBV19,CASTVTGGITEAFF
TRBJ1-1,NA,TRBV12-1,CASSSFPGHHYNRSTEAFF
TRBJ2-7,TRBD1,TRBV27,CASSPNGQAYEQYF
TRBJ1-1,NA,TRBV27,CASSWLGGGDTEAFF
TRBJ2-1,TRBD2,TRBV27,CASSLQGGLAGFEQFF
TRBJ2-7,TRBD2,TRBV10-3,CAISGKAGVSYEQYF
TRBJ1-2,TRBD1,TRBV7-9,CASSGTGEYGYTF
TRBJ1-1,TRBD1,TRBV7-3,CASRAEGQGNVPFSFF
TRBJ1-1,NA,TRBV18,CASSPLGARTDTEAFF
TRBJ2-7,NA,TRBV6-1,CASSQGVTAYDEQYF